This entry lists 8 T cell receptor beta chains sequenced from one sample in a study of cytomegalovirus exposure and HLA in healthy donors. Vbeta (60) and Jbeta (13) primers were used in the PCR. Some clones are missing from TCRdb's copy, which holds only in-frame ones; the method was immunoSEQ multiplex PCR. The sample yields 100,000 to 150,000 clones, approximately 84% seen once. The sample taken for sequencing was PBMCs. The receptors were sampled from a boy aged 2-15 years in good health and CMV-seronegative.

Here the CDR3 DNA reads TGTGCCAGCAGTAGGGGGCGGTACAATGAGCAGTTCTTC. Amino acid sequence: CASSRGRYNEQFF. The rearrangement links TRBV27 to TRBJ2-1; 7 nucleotides line up with TRBD1. This CDR3 is built from 13 residues. V dropped 5 bases and J dropped 4; count of bases not matched to a gene: 2. CDR1 is MNHEY, CDR2 SMNVEV, per germline (reference sequence).

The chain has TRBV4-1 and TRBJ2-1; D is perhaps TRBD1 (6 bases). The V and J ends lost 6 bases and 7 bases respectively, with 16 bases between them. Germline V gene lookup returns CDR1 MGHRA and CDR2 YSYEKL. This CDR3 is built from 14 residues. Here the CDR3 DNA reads TGCGCCAGCAGACCAACCGGACAGTGGAATGAGCAGTTCTTC. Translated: CASRPTGQWNEQFF.

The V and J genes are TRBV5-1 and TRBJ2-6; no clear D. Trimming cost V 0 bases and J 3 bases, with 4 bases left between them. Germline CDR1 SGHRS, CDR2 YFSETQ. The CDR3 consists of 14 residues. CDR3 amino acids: CASSLVYGANVLTF. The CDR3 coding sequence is TGCGCCAGCAGCTTGGTTTATGGGGCCAACGTCCTGACTTTC. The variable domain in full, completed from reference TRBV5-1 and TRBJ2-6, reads KAGVTQTPRYLIKTRGQQVTLSCSPISGHRSVSWYQQTPGQGLQFLFEYFSETQRNKGNFPGRFSGRQFSNSRSEMNVSTLELGDSALYLCASSLVYGANVLTFGAGSRLTVL.

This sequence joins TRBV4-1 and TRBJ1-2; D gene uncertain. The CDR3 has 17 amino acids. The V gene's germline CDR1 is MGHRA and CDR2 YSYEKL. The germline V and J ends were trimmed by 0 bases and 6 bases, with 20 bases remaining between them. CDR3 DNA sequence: TGCGCCAGCAGCCAAGATGGGAGGACGCCTTCAAGCCATGGCTACACCTTC. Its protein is CASSQDGRTPSSHGYTF.

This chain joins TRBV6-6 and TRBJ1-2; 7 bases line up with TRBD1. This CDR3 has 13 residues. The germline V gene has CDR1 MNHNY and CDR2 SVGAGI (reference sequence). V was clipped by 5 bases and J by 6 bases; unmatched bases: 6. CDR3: CASSEKGAHGYTF. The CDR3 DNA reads TGTGCCAGCAGTGAGAAGGGGGCGCATGGCTACACCTTC.

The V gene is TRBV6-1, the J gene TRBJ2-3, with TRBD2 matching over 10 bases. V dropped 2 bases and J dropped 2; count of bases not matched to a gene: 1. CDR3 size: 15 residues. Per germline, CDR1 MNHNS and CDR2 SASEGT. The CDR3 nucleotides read TGTGCCAGCAGTGAACTAGCGGGGGCCACAGATACGCAGTATTTT. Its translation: CASSELAGATDTQYF.

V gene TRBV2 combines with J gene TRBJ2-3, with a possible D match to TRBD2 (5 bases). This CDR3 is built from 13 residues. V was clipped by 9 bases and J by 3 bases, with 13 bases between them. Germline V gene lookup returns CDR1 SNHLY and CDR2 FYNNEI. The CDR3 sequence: CASLVGETDTQYF. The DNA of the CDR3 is TGTGCCAGTCTGGTGGGAGAAACAGATACGCAGTATTTT.

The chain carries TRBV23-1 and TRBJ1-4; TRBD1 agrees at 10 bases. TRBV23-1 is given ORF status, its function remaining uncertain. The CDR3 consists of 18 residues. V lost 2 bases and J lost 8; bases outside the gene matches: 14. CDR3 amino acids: CASSQHRDRGARWEKLFF. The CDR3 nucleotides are TGCGCCAGCAGTCAACACCGGGACAGGGGCGCAAGGTGGGAAAAACTGTTTTTT.